The rows below give T cell receptor beta chains drawn from one sample of a study of cytomegalovirus exposure and HLA in healthy donors. Using immunoSEQ multiplex PCR, the repertoire was profiled, and TCRdb retains in-frame clones only, with some absent. This table holds over 200,000 clones, 88% found once. The sequenced sample was PBMCs. The receptors here all came from a woman aged 18-29 years in good health and CMV-seronegative. Each CDR3 is given with its conserved first and last residue. The order of the fields is V gene, clone size, D gene, J gene, CDR3 protein, CDR3 DNA. A D gene is named only where the DNA matches it firmly. A clone size is listed for some rows: how often the clone was seen (once, few, many), or a class if it is expanded.

v_gene: TRBV7-2; abundance: -; d_gene: TRBD1; j_gene: TRBJ2-3; CDR3aa: CASSLGDRFSTDTQYF; CDR3nt: TGTGCCAGCAGCTTAGGGGACAGATTTAGCACAGATACGCAGTATTTT
v_gene: TRBV5-4; abundance: -; d_gene: TRBD1; j_gene: TRBJ2-1; CDR3aa: CASSPGQVRHNEQFF; CDR3nt: TGTGCCAGCAGTCCAGGACAGGTCCGCCACAATGAGCAGTTCTTC
v_gene: TRBV4-1; abundance: -; d_gene: TRBD2; j_gene: TRBJ2-5; CDR3aa: CASSDGLAGGGETQYF; CDR3nt: TGCGCCAGCAGCGACGGACTAGCGGGAGGGGGAGAGACCCAGTACTTC
v_gene: TRBV6-5; abundance: -; d_gene: TRBD2; j_gene: TRBJ2-3; CDR3aa: CASSYRLAGTDTQYF; CDR3nt: TGTGCCAGCAGTTACCGGCTAGCGGGCACAGATACGCAGTATTTT
v_gene: TRBV6-1; abundance: -; d_gene: -; j_gene: TRBJ1-1; CDR3aa: CASSARGEDTEAFF; CDR3nt: TGTGCCAGCAGTGCCCGGGGGGAGGACACTGAAGCTTTCTTT
v_gene: TRBV11-2; abundance: -; d_gene: TRBD2; j_gene: TRBJ2-1; CDR3aa: CASSWTSGLINEQFF; CDR3nt: TGTGCCAGCAGCTGGACTAGCGGGTTGATTAATGAGCAGTTCTTC
v_gene: TRBV27; abundance: -; d_gene: TRBD1; j_gene: TRBJ1-1; CDR3aa: CASSPGDSLPDAFF; CDR3nt: TGTGCCAGCAGTCCAGGGGACAGCCTGCCAGACGCTTTCTTT
v_gene: TRBV9; abundance: -; d_gene: -; j_gene: TRBJ2-5; CDR3aa: CASSSYSSQETQYF; CDR3nt: TGTGCCAGCAGCTCATACAGCAGTCAAGAGACCCAGTACTTC
v_gene: TRBV28; abundance: -; d_gene: TRBD1; j_gene: TRBJ2-2; CDR3aa: CASTTGTAGELFF; CDR3nt: TGTGCCAGCACAACAGGGACAGCCGGGGAGCTGTTTTTT
v_gene: TRBV9; abundance: -; d_gene: -; j_gene: TRBJ2-3; CDR3aa: CASSPWTVTTDTQYF; CDR3nt: TGTGCCAGCAGCCCATGGACAGTAACCACAGATACGCAGTATTTT
v_gene: TRBV6-5; abundance: -; d_gene: -; j_gene: TRBJ2-5; CDR3aa: CASRRGETQYF; CDR3nt: TGTGCCAGCAGACGGGGAGAGACCCAGTACTTC
v_gene: TRBV7-2; abundance: -; d_gene: -; j_gene: TRBJ2-5; CDR3aa: CASSLDRGQTQYF; CDR3nt: TGTGCCAGCAGCTTAGATCGGGGTCAGACCCAGTACTTC
v_gene: TRBV4-2; abundance: -; d_gene: TRBD1; j_gene: TRBJ2-2; CDR3aa: CASSQDPDRAGELFF; CDR3nt: TGTGCCAGCAGCCAAGATCCCGACAGGGCCGGGGAGCTGTTTTTT
v_gene: TRBV4-1; abundance: -; d_gene: -; j_gene: TRBJ1-3; CDR3aa: CASSQDLRSGNTIYF; CDR3nt: TGCGCCAGCAGCCAAGATCTTCGCTCTGGAAACACCATATATTTT
v_gene: TRBV7-3; abundance: -; d_gene: -; j_gene: TRBJ1-2; CDR3aa: CASSPSGASYGYTF; CDR3nt: TGTGCCAGCAGTCCCAGCGGAGCCTCCTATGGCTACACCTTC
v_gene: TRBV29-1; abundance: -; d_gene: -; j_gene: TRBJ1-5; CDR3aa: CSVLDRFNQPQHF; CDR3nt: TGCAGCGTGTTAGACAGATTCAATCAGCCCCAGCATTTT
v_gene: TRBV11-2; abundance: -; d_gene: -; j_gene: TRBJ2-5; CDR3aa: CASSLGDLETQYF; CDR3nt: TGTGCCAGCAGCTTGGGAGACTTAGAGACCCAGTACTTC
v_gene: TRBV2; abundance: -; d_gene: TRBD2; j_gene: TRBJ2-1; CDR3aa: CASDVGGSSYNEQFF; CDR3nt: TGTGCCAGCGACGTAGGCGGGAGTTCCTACAATGAGCAGTTCTTC
v_gene: TRBV6-5; abundance: -; d_gene: TRBD1; j_gene: TRBJ2-7; CDR3aa: CASSSRQGASEQYF; CDR3nt: TGTGCCAGCAGTTCGCGACAGGGGGCTAGCGAGCAGTACTTC
v_gene: TRBV7-9; abundance: -; d_gene: TRBD1; j_gene: TRBJ2-2; CDR3aa: CASSSYRGVLAGELFF; CDR3nt: TGTGCCAGCAGCTCTTACAGGGGGGTTTTAGCCGGGGAGCTGTTTTTT
v_gene: TRBV6-1; abundance: -; d_gene: -; j_gene: TRBJ2-2; CDR3aa: CASSEGGAELNTGELFF; CDR3nt: TGTGCCAGCAGTGAAGGAGGAGCAGAATTGAACACCGGGGAGCTGTTTTTT
v_gene: TRBV2; abundance: few; d_gene: -; j_gene: TRBJ2-2; CDR3aa: CASSPDIGELFF; CDR3nt: TGTGCCAGCAGTCCGGACATCGGGGAGCTGTTTTTT
v_gene: TRBV29-1; abundance: -; d_gene: -; j_gene: TRBJ2-7; CDR3aa: CSVEGGDLTYEQYF; CDR3nt: TGCAGCGTTGAGGGGGGAGACCTGACCTACGAGCAGTACTTC
v_gene: TRBV7-8; abundance: -; d_gene: -; j_gene: TRBJ2-3; CDR3aa: CASSLSGGIADTQYF; CDR3nt: TGTGCCAGCAGCTTATCTGGCGGGATCGCAGATACGCAGTATTTT
v_gene: TRBV27; abundance: once; d_gene: -; j_gene: TRBJ2-1; CDR3aa: CASSLYGVRRENEQFF; CDR3nt: TGTGCCAGCAGTTTATACGGGGTTCGAAGGGAAAATGAGCAGTTCTTC
v_gene: TRBV4-1; abundance: -; d_gene: -; j_gene: TRBJ1-4; CDR3aa: CASSQGGGANEKLFF; CDR3nt: TGCGCCAGCAGCCAGGGAGGGGGGGCTAATGAAAAACTGTTTTTT
v_gene: TRBV11-2; abundance: -; d_gene: -; j_gene: TRBJ1-3; CDR3aa: CASSLGTGNTIYF; CDR3nt: TGTGCCAGCAGCTTAGGGACAGGAAACACCATATATTTT
v_gene: TRBV29-1; abundance: -; d_gene: -; j_gene: TRBJ2-7; CDR3aa: CSVETGFEQYF; CDR3nt: TGCAGCGTTGAGACCGGGTTCGAGCAGTACTTC
v_gene: TRBV14; abundance: -; d_gene: -; j_gene: TRBJ1-1; CDR3aa: CASSQLLNTEAFF; CDR3nt: TGTGCCAGCAGCCAACTTCTGAACACTGAAGCTTTCTTT
v_gene: TRBV29-1; abundance: -; d_gene: TRBD2; j_gene: TRBJ2-5; CDR3aa: CSVEGALAGVETQYF; CDR3nt: TGCAGCGTTGAAGGTGCACTAGCGGGAGTTGAGACCCAGTACTTC
v_gene: TRBV6-5; abundance: -; d_gene: TRBD1; j_gene: TRBJ1-2; CDR3aa: CASSYSISGGYGYTF; CDR3nt: TGTGCCAGCAGTTACTCGATTTCAGGGGGCTATGGCTACACCTTC
v_gene: TRBV28; abundance: -; d_gene: -; j_gene: TRBJ2-2; CDR3aa: CASSTTGLTRNTGELFF; CDR3nt: TGTGCCAGCAGTACGACCGGACTAACCAGGAACACCGGGGAGCTGTTTTTT
v_gene: TRBV28; abundance: -; d_gene: TRBD2; j_gene: TRBJ2-3; CDR3aa: CASNEREKRTDTQYF; CDR3nt: TGTGCCAGCAACGAGCGGGAGAAACGCACAGATACGCAGTATTTT
v_gene: TRBV27; abundance: -; d_gene: TRBD2; j_gene: TRBJ2-1; CDR3aa: CASSVLSGRSYNEQFF; CDR3nt: TGTGCCAGCAGTGTATTAAGCGGGAGGTCCTACAATGAGCAGTTCTTC
v_gene: TRBV2; abundance: -; d_gene: TRBD2; j_gene: TRBJ2-1; CDR3aa: CASRSGVSYNEQFF; CDR3nt: TGTGCCAGCAGAAGCGGGGTCTCCTACAATGAGCAGTTCTTC
v_gene: TRBV28; abundance: -; d_gene: -; j_gene: TRBJ2-5; CDR3aa: CASSVVVQETQYF; CDR3nt: TGTGCCAGCAGTGTAGTCGTTCAAGAGACCCAGTACTTC
v_gene: TRBV29-1; abundance: -; d_gene: -; j_gene: TRBJ2-2; CDR3aa: CSVEDDVDHNTGELFF; CDR3nt: TGCAGCGTTGAAGATGATGTAGATCATAACACCGGGGAGCTGTTTTTT
v_gene: TRBV27; abundance: -; d_gene: -; j_gene: TRBJ2-5; CDR3aa: CASPQPSGEETQYF; CDR3nt: TGTGCCAGCCCCCAACCCTCAGGTGAAGAGACCCAGTACTTC
v_gene: TRBV5-1; abundance: -; d_gene: -; j_gene: TRBJ2-2; CDR3aa: CASSLVQVPGELFF; CDR3nt: TGCGCCAGCAGCTTGGTACAGGTACCCGGGGAGCTGTTTTTT
v_gene: TRBV28; abundance: -; d_gene: TRBD1; j_gene: TRBJ1-2; CDR3aa: CASTEGGQGADYGYTF; CDR3nt: TGTGCCAGCACCGAAGGAGGACAGGGGGCAGACTATGGCTACACCTTC
v_gene: TRBV15; abundance: few; d_gene: -; j_gene: TRBJ2-7; CDR3aa: CATSRDRFQTYEQYF; CDR3nt: TGTGCCACCAGCAGAGACAGGTTTCAAACCTACGAGCAGTACTTC
v_gene: TRBV7-9; abundance: once; d_gene: -; j_gene: TRBJ2-7; CDR3aa: CASSMTDVYEQYF; CDR3nt: TGTGCCAGCAGCATGACAGACGTCTACGAGCAGTACTTC
v_gene: TRBV5-5; abundance: few; d_gene: -; j_gene: TRBJ1-5; CDR3aa: CASSSYPDQPQHF; CDR3nt: TGTGCCAGCAGCTCTTATCCCGATCAGCCCCAGCATTTT
v_gene: TRBV28; abundance: -; d_gene: -; j_gene: TRBJ2-7; CDR3aa: CASTKQGNSHEQYF; CDR3nt: TGTGCCAGCACCAAACAGGGAAATAGCCACGAGCAGTACTTC
v_gene: TRBV15; abundance: -; d_gene: -; j_gene: TRBJ2-7; CDR3aa: CATSSGDGLGEQYF; CDR3nt: TGTGCCACCAGCTCGGGGGACGGGCTCGGAGAGCAGTACTTC
v_gene: TRBV5-3; abundance: -; d_gene: -; j_gene: TRBJ2-7; CDR3aa: CASYSYEQYF; CDR3nt: TGTGCCAGTTACTCCTACGAGCAGTACTTC
v_gene: TRBV4-1; abundance: -; d_gene: -; j_gene: TRBJ1-3; CDR3aa: CASSQEEQGLAGNTIYF; CDR3nt: TGCGCCAGCAGCCAAGAGGAGCAGGGTCTAGCTGGAAACACCATATATTTT
v_gene: TRBV28; abundance: -; d_gene: -; j_gene: TRBJ1-1; CDR3aa: CASSPSRGSGTEAFF; CDR3nt: TGTGCCAGCAGTCCGTCTCGAGGGTCGGGCACTGAAGCTTTCTTT
v_gene: TRBV27; abundance: -; d_gene: TRBD1; j_gene: TRBJ2-2; CDR3aa: CASTRTGGYTGELFF; CDR3nt: TGTGCCAGCACCAGGACAGGGGGTTACACCGGGGAGCTGTTTTTT
v_gene: TRBV6-1; abundance: many; d_gene: TRBD1; j_gene: TRBJ2-2; CDR3aa: CASRRAAGGTGELFF; CDR3nt: TGTGCCAGCAGGAGGGCTGCAGGGGGTACCGGGGAGCTGTTTTTT
v_gene: TRBV15; abundance: -; d_gene: -; j_gene: TRBJ1-3; CDR3aa: CATSRALTPGNTIYF; CDR3nt: TGTGCCACCAGCAGGGCCCTTACCCCGGGAAACACCATATATTTT
v_gene: TRBV4-1; abundance: -; d_gene: -; j_gene: TRBJ2-5; CDR3aa: CASSQASGPTGETQYF; CDR3nt: TGCGCCAGCAGCCAAGCCAGCGGCCCGACGGGAGAGACCCAGTACTTC
v_gene: TRBV27; abundance: -; d_gene: -; j_gene: TRBJ2-1; CDR3aa: CASSLSGVYNEQFF; CDR3nt: TGTGCCAGCAGTTTATCGGGAGTCTACAATGAGCAGTTCTTC
v_gene: TRBV27; abundance: -; d_gene: -; j_gene: TRBJ2-7; CDR3aa: CASSPRAAYEQYF; CDR3nt: TGTGCCAGCAGCCCTAGAGCGGCCTACGAGCAGTACTTC
v_gene: TRBV10-1; abundance: few; d_gene: -; j_gene: TRBJ2-1; CDR3aa: CASSELDCYNEQFF; CDR3nt: TGCGCCAGCAGTGAGTTAGATTGCTACAATGAGCAGTTCTTC